A single sample is the source of the 13 T cell receptor beta chains below, sequenced in a study of T cells in Graves' hyperthyroidism and ophthalmopathy. From RNA transcripts, TCR beta CDR3 regions were amplified. Researchers ran a first-round RT-PCR on the TCR CDR3 using the HTBI primer set. TCRdb used MiXCR to reprocess the multiplex PCR reads, holding one entry per CDR3 protein. Of hundreds of thousands of distinct CDR3 sequences detected, 15% to 20% appear once; the ten largest clones hold around 3.4%. Material: blood. The receptors derive from a young woman with Graves' hyperthyroidism.

This clonotype was counted ten times or more. V usage is TRBV10-3 and J usage is TRBJ1-5, with D unclear. V shed 0 bases and J shed 1 base, with 13 bases lying between them. The CDR3 spans 17 residues. Germline assignment: CDR1 ENHRY and CDR2 SYGVKD. The CDR3 DNA follows: TGTGCCATCAGTGAGTCGTCGGGGATTAGGAGCAATCAGCCCCAGCATTTT. Translated, it gives CAISESSGIRSNQPQHF.

There are many counts of this clonotype. V usage is TRBV29-1 and J usage is TRBJ2-5; the D gene is possibly TRBD1 (6 bases). From germline, CDR1 is SQVTM and CDR2 ANQGSEA. CDR3 length equals 11 residues. Trimming took off 8 bases at V and 5 bases at J, with 12 bases between the two ends. The CDR3 sequence: CSTNTGETQYF. CDR3 coding DNA: TGCAGCACCAACACAGGGGAGACCCAGTACTTC.

The J gene is TRBJ2-7, the V gene TRBV24-1, with TRBD2 matching 8 bases. This CDR3 region has 14 residues. Germline CDR1 is KGHDR and CDR2 is SFDVKD. Trimming at V came to 10 bases and at J to 0 bases, leaving 7 bases not matched to a gene. CDR3 nucleotide sequence: TGTGCCACTAGCGGGACACCCGACTCCTACGAGCAGTACTTC. The encoded protein is CATSGTPDSYEQYF.

This clonotype was seen more than once but under ten times. This chain links TRBV20-1 with TRBJ2-7, with TRBD2 matching over 11 bases. This CDR3 is built from 15 residues. Germline assignment: CDR1 DFQATT and CDR2 SNEGSKA (reference sequence). V was pared by 3 bases and J by 3 bases, with 7 bases of the junction left unmatched. CDR3 DNA: TGCAGTGCTAGTAGCCTAGCGGGGGGCTTCTACGAGCAGTACTTC. This encodes CSASSLAGGFYEQYF.

This clonotype was recorded many times. This chain uses TRBV28 with TRBJ2-2; D call uncertain. This CDR3 spans 13 amino acids. Trimming left V 10 bases short and J 0 bases short, with 9 bases between. Looked up from germline, CDR1 is MDHEN and CDR2 is SYDVKM. This chain's CDR3 is CATVYTNTGELFF. DNA for the CDR3: TGTGCCACCGTGTATACGAACACCGGGGAGCTGTTTTTT.

This clonotype came up many times. The rearrangement uses TRBV20-1 and TRBJ2-7; D is ambiguous. V was shortened by 6 bases and J by 7 bases, with 13 bases between the two germline ends. The germline V gene has CDR1 DFQATT and CDR2 SNEGSKA (reference sequence). The CDR3 is 11 amino acids. This CDR3 reads CSAGRLGEQYF. As DNA, the CDR3 is TGCAGTGCCGGACGTTTAGGAGAGCAGTACTTC.

In this sample, this clonotype turned up many times. At one of its ends the junction is not consistent with the germline gene, which may arise from a read error. The chain uses TRBV6-1 and TRBJ2-5, with D unresolved. This CDR3 comprises 15 residues. The germline gives CDR1 MNHNS, CDR2 SASEGT. The CDR3 bases are TGTGCCAGCAGTGATCCGCGGCAACACCAAGAGACCAAGTACTTC. Translation gives CASSDPRQHQETKYF.

This clonotype was seen at least ten times. J is TRBJ2-3 and V is TRBV6-2 or TRBV6-3, with D maybe TRBD1 (5 bases). Germline CDR1 is MNHEY and CDR2 is SVGEGT. The ends were cut back, 5 bases at V and 4 bases at J, with 16 bases in the middle. The CDR3 length is 15 residues. The CDR3 protein is CASSPQADSSDTQYF. The CDR3 region has the DNA TGTGCCAGCAGTCCCCAGGCTGACAGTTCAGATACGCAGTATTTT.

This clonotype was picked up many times. The chain links TRBV6-2 or TRBV6-3 to TRBJ2-2, with unresolved D. The V gene lost 4 bases and the J gene lost 3 bases, with 12 bases spanning the gap. In germline, CDR1 is MNHEY, CDR2 SVGEGT. CDR3 size: 15 residues. The CDR3 DNA follows: TGTGCCAGCAGTTCAGTGGAGTCCCACACCGGGGAGCTGTTTTTT. It encodes CASSSVESHTGELFF.

Ten or more counts support this clonotype. The chain's CDR3 is CASSLSGFSGNTIYF. The CDR3 region has the DNA TGTGCCAGCAGCTTATCAGGGTTCTCTGGAAACACCATATATTTT. The rearrangement joins TRBV7-8 to TRBJ1-3; possibly TRBD1 for D (5 bases). This CDR3 region has 15 residues. CDR1 SGHVS and CDR2 FQNEAQ come from the germline V gene. The V end was cut by 2 bases, the J end by 0 bases, with 8 bases between.

This clonotype has a count of ten or more. This rearrangement joins TRBV6-2 or TRBV6-3 to TRBJ1-1, with TRBD1 matching 11 bases. J was trimmed by 5 bases and V by 0 bases; bases with no gene match: 14. The CDR3 is 19 residues long. CDR1 is MNHEY, CDR2 SVGEGT, per germline. The CDR3 DNA reads TGTGCCAGCAGTTACTCTCCCCGGACGGACAGGGGGCCTGGAACTGAAGCTTTCTTT. Protein product: CASSYSPRTDRGPGTEAFF.

At least ten counts were recorded for this clonotype. This rearrangement joins TRBV15 to TRBJ2-7; 11 bases agree with TRBD1. V lost 3 bases to trimming and J lost 7 bases; unmatched junction nucleotides: 2. Germline V gene data show CDR1 as LNHNV and CDR2 as YYDKDF (reference sequence). The CDR3 contains 13 residues. The CDR3 loop is CATSRDRGQEQYF. The CDR3 DNA reads TGTGCCACCAGCAGGGACAGGGGGCAGGAGCAGTACTTC.

The chain's CDR3 is CTAMAAGMNTEAFF. DNA for the CDR3: TGCACTGCCATGGCGGCGGGAATGAACACTGAAGCTTTCTTT. This chain links TRBV20-1 with TRBJ1-1, with no clear D. The length of the CDR3 is 14 residues. The germline V gene encodes CDR1 DFQATT and CDR2 SNEGSKA (reference sequence).